A single sample gave rise to the 2 T cell receptor beta chains below, sequenced in a study of blood T cell repertoires in COVID-19. Produced via immunoSEQ multiplex PCR; TCRdb's table is partial and in-frame only. The table includes roughly 450,000 clones, less than 95% detected once. The sequenced material came from PBMCs or T cells enriched from blood (not recorded which). The receptors originated from a man aged 18 to 35 who had recovered from COVID-19.

The gene calls are TRBV7-9 and TRBJ1-4; D not certain. Germline CDR1 reads SEHNR; CDR2 reads FQNEAQ (reference sequence). Trimming cost V 1 base and J 4 bases, with 4 bases left between them. This CDR3 is 13 amino acids long. The CDR3 protein is CASSLDSNEKLFF. In nucleotides, the CDR3 is TGTGCCAGCAGCTTAGACAGTAATGAAAAACTGTTTTTT.

The chain joins TRBV28 to TRBJ2-2, with TRBD1 identical over 7 bases. Germline V lookup: CDR1 MDHEN, CDR2 SYDVKM. Trimming cost V 5 bases and J 2 bases; bases outside gene matches: 8. This CDR3 contains 16 residues. CDR3 amino acids: CASSEPGQRNTGELFF. DNA for the CDR3: TGTGCCAGCAGTGAACCGGGACAGAGAAACACCGGGGAGCTGTTTTTT.